The T cell receptor beta chain under discussion was sequenced for a study of PD-1 blockade in classical Hodgkin lymphoma. Overall study: Intravenous infusions of nivolumab 3 mg/kg reached patients every 2 weeks. Overall study results and limits: While CD8+ TCR diversity did not rise significantly by C4D1, CD4+ TCR diversity did. Relapsed/refractory patients reportedly had the lowest baseline TCR diversity, below newly diagnosed patients, who were below healthy donors. Complete responders' baseline diversity resembled that of newly diagnosed patients.

V gave up 0 bases and J gave up 0 bases; unmatched junction bases: 8. Germline-derived CDR1 and CDR2 are SEHNR and FQNEAQ (reference sequence). The CDR3 contains 17 residues. As regards this clone: No antigen is known for it.

Using immunoSEQ multiplex PCR, the repertoire was profiled, and TCRdb retains in-frame clones only, with some absent. The sample shows approximately 79,000 clones, roughly 91% of them seen only once. No patient escaped relapse after autologous stem cell transplantation, and brentuximab vedotin exposure varied. The rearrangement joins TRBV7-9 to TRBJ2-7; 7 nucleotides line up with TRBD1. This material consisted of peripheral blood mononuclear cells (PBMCs), taken before the second cycle of nivolumab. This TCR derives from a human donor with classical Hodgkin lymphoma. CDR3: CASSLATGQKSSYEQYF. The CDR3 nucleotides read TGTGCCAGCAGCTTAGCTACGGGACAGAAAAGCTCCTACGAGCAGTACTTC.